The 14 T cell receptor beta chains presented below share a single source sample, sequenced in a study of T-cell reconstitution after alpha-beta-depleted transplantation in children. Unique molecular identifiers were used to barcode this TCRbeta library. TCRdb independently ran MiXCR on the PCR reads; one entry per CDR3 protein. This table holds 55,000 to 85,000 distinct CDR3 sequences, roughly a tenth found once. The specimen comprised PBMCs, sampled before TCRalphabeta/CD19-depleted stem cell transplant. These receptors originate from a boy under 18 with acute myeloid leukemia, due to receive a stem cell transplant.

This clonotype was picked up many times. This rearrangement joins TRBV3-1 to TRBJ2-7; 9 positions match TRBD1. The CDR3 length is 16 residues. J lost 4 bases, V lost 3 bases, and 10 bases had no gene match. From germline, CDR1 is LGHDT and CDR2 YNNKEL (reference sequence). The CDR3 reads CASSHSPGQGLYEQYF. The DNA of the CDR3 is TGTGCCAGCAGCCACTCTCCGGGACAGGGACTATACGAGCAGTACTTC.

This clonotype was counted ten times or more. The V call is TRBV7-9, the J call TRBJ2-7; no definite D call. Germline lookup yields CDR1 SEHNR and CDR2 FQNEAQ (reference sequence). The CDR3 runs to 14 residues. The germline V and J ends were trimmed by 5 bases and 4 bases, with 15 bases remaining between them. The CDR3 DNA is TGTGCCAGCAGCCCTGACCGCTCCGTTTACGAGCAGTACTTC. Its protein is CASSPDRSVYEQYF.

This clonotype has at least ten counts. The chain combines TRBV5-1 with TRBJ2-7, with 9 bases lining up with TRBD2. CDR1 SGHRS and CDR2 YFSETQ come from the germline V gene. This CDR3 contains 15 residues. V lost 0 bases, J lost 0 bases, and 1 base stayed unmatched. Here the CDR3 DNA reads TGCGCCAGCAGCTTGGTTAGCGGGAGCTCCTACGAGCAGTACTTC. Protein sequence: CASSLVSGSSYEQYF.

This clonotype has just a few counts. The chain combines TRBV6-2 or TRBV6-3 with TRBJ2-1; D remains unclear. Deletions cut 2 bases from V and 10 bases from J, with 9 bases between. This CDR3 has 12 amino acids. Germline V lookup: CDR1 MNHEY, CDR2 SVGEGT. For the CDR3, the DNA is TGTGCCAGCAGTTACCGTGGACGGGAGCAGTTCTTC. This gives the protein CASSYRGREQFF.

This clonotype appeared many times. The chain links TRBV5-1 to TRBJ2-1; D is undetermined. Between the trimmed V and J ends, which lost 0 bases and 0 bases, there was a span of 10 bases. Germline assignment: CDR1 SGHRS and CDR2 YFSETQ. This CDR3 comprises 16 residues. The CDR3 reads CASSLDLRSSYNEQFF. DNA for the CDR3: TGCGCCAGCAGCTTGGACCTCCGTAGCTCCTACAATGAGCAGTTCTTC.

The table lists this clonotype with many counts. The chain employs TRBV2 and TRBJ1-6; 7 nucleotides line up with TRBD1. From germline, CDR1 is SNHLY and CDR2 FYNNEI. J lost 5 bases, V lost 6 bases, and 7 bases had no gene match. The CDR3 totals 15 residues. The chain's CDR3 is CASRGSGQDNSPLHF. The CDR3 nucleotides are TGTGCCAGCAGGGGGTCCGGACAGGATAATTCACCCCTCCACTTT.

In its sample, this clonotype was seen many times. The chain employs TRBV5-1 and TRBJ2-5; 7 positions match TRBD1. V lost 0 bases, J lost 4 bases, and 3 bases stayed unmatched. Germline values: CDR1 SGHRS, CDR2 YFSETQ. The CDR3 is 14 amino acids. The CDR3 DNA sequence: TGCGCCAGCAGCTTGGTAGGGGGCGGAGAGACCCAGTACTTC. It yields the protein CASSLVGGGETQYF.

Many counts were recorded for this clonotype. The chain carries TRBV5-1 and TRBJ1-1; D is undetermined. The CDR3 consists of 16 residues. Germline loops: CDR1 SGHRS, CDR2 YFSETQ. V lost 0 bases and J lost 2, with 14 bases in between. The CDR3: CASSLGVPLRNTEAFF. CDR3 nucleotide sequence: TGCGCCAGCAGCTTGGGTGTACCCCTTAGAAACACTGAAGCTTTCTTT.

This clonotype was picked up many times. The chain links TRBV18 to TRBJ2-7; D unresolved. V dropped 8 bases and J dropped 0 bases, with 11 bases sitting between them. CDR3 length equals 13 residues. Germline CDR1 is KGHSH and CDR2 is LQKENI. The CDR3: CASTTPFSYEQYF. CDR3 nucleotides: TGTGCCAGCACGACCCCTTTCTCCTACGAGCAGTACTTC.

Many counts were recorded for this clonotype. The J gene is TRBJ2-1, the V gene TRBV4-3; a weak D match, TRBD1 (6 bases). The CDR3 spans 15 residues. Germline CDR1 is LGHNA and CDR2 is YSLEER. V was cut by 2 bases and J by 5 bases, with 13 bases left in between. The CDR3 region has the DNA TGCGCCAGCAGCCAACTCCCCGGGACAAACAATGAGCAGTTCTTC. Protein: CASSQLPGTNNEQFF.

The CDR3, as DNA: TGTGCCAGCAGCCAAGATTATGGGGGGGGCAGGAATGAGCAGTTCTTC. Translated: CASSQDYGGGRNEQFF. This chain connects TRBV3-1 to TRBJ2-1, with TRBD2 as a possible D gene (7 bases). Germline CDR1 and CDR2: LGHDT and YNNKEL (reference sequence). V was pared by 0 bases and J by 7 bases, with 16 bases between. The CDR3 has 16 residues.

This clonotype was detected many times. V is TRBV12-3 or TRBV12-4 and J is TRBJ2-7, with 8 bases matching TRBD1. V lost 6 bases to trimming and J lost 8 bases; unmatched junction nucleotides: 9. This CDR3 has 13 residues. CDR3 loop: CASSLGTGTQQYF. The CDR3 DNA follows: TGTGCCAGCAGCCTTGGGACAGGCACTCAGCAGTACTTC.

This clonotype was recorded many times. The V call is TRBV20-1, the J call TRBJ2-5; 8 nucleotides match TRBD2. This CDR3 region has 14 residues. The ends lost 1 base at V and 5 bases at J; junction bases unmatched: 6. The V gene's germline CDR1 is DFQATT and CDR2 SNEGSKA (reference sequence). DNA of the CDR3: TGCAGTGCTAGAGGCGGGGGGCCAGGGGAGACCCAGTACTTC. As protein: CSARGGGPGETQYF.

Ten or more counts support this clonotype. The rearrangement joins TRBV20-1 to TRBJ2-7; 10 bases fit TRBD2. Looked up from germline, CDR1 is DFQATT and CDR2 is SNEGSKA (reference sequence). V trimming: 6 bases; J trimming: 4 bases; junction bases outside the gene matches: 3. The CDR3 totals 12 residues. Written as DNA, the CDR3 is TGCAGTGCCGCGACTAGCGGGTACGAGCAGTACGTC. Amino acids: CSAATSGYEQYV.